This T cell receptor beta chain stems from a study of cytomegalovirus exposure and HLA in healthy donors. The CDR3 is 15 residues long. Losses at the gene ends were 7 bases for V and 6 bases for J; bases not matched to a gene: 13. Per germline, CDR1 MDHEN and CDR2 SYDVKM. Primers: 60 Vbeta forward and 13 Jbeta reverse. Data came from immunoSEQ multiplex PCR; TCRdb stores just in-frame clones and leaves some out. The data contain 140,000 to 150,000 clones, roughly 82% of them seen just once; the ten biggest clones take up around 7%. The sequencing sample was made of PBMCs. The clonotype comes from a young man in good health and CMV-seronegative. This chain links TRBV28 with TRBJ2-7, with 9 bases matching TRBD2. In DNA, the CDR3 is TGTGCCAGCACCTTCTGGACTAGCGTAGCGTCCGAGCAGTACTTC. Encoded protein: CASTFWTSVASEQYF.